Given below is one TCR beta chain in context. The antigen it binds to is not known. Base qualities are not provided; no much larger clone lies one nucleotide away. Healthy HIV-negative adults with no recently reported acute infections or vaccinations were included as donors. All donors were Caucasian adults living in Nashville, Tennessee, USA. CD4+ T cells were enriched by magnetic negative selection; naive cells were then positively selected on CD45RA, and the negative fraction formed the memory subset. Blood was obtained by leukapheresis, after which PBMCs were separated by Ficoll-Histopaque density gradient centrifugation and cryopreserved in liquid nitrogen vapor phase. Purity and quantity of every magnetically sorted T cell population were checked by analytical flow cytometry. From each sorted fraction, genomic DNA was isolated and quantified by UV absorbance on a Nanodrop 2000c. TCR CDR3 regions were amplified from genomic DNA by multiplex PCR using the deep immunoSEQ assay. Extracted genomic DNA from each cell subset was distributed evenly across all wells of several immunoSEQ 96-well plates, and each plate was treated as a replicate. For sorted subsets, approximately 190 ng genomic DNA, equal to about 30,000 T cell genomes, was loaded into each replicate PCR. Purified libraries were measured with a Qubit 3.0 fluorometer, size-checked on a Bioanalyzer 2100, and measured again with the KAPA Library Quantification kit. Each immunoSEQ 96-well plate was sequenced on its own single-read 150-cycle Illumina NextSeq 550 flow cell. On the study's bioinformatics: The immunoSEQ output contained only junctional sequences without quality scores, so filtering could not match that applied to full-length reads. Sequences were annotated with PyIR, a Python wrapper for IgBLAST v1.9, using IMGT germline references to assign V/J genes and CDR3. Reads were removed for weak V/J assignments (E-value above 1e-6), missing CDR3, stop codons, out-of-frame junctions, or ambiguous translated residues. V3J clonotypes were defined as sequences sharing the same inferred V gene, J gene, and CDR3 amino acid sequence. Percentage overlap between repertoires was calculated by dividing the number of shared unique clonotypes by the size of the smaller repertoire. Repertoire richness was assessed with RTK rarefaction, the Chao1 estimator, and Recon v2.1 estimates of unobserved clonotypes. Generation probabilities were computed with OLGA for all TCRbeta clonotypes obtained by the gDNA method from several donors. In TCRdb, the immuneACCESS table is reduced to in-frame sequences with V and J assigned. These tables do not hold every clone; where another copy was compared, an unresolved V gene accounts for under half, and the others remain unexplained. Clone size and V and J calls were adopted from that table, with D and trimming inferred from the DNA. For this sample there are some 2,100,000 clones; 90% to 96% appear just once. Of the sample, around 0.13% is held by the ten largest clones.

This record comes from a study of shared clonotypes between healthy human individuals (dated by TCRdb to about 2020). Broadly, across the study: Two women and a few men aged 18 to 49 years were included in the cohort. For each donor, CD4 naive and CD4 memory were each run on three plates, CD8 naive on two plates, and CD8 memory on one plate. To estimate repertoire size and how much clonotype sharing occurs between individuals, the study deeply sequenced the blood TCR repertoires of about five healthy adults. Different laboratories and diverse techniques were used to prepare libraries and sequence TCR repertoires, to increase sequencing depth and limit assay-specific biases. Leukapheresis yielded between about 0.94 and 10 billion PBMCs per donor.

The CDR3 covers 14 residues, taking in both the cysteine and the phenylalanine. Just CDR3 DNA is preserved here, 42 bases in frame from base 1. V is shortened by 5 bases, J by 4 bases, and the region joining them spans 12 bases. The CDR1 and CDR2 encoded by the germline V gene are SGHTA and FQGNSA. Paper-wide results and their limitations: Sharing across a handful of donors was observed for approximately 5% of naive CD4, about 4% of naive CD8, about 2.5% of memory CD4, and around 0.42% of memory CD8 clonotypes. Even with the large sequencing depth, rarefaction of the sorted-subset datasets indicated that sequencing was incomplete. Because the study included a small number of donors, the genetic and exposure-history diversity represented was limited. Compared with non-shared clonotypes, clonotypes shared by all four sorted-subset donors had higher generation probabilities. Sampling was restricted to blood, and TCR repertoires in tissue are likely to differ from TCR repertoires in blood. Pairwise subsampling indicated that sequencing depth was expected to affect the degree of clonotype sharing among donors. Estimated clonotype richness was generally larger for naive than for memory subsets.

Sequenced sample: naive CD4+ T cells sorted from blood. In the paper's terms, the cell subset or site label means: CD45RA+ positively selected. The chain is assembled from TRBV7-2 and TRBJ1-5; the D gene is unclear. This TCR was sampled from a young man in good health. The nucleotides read TGTGCCAGCAGCCCCTGGACGGGAAATCAGCCCCAGCATTTT. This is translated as CASSPWTGNQPQHF.